The 17 T cell receptor beta chains below were found in one sample sequenced in a study of T cell responses to AZD1222 COVID-19 vaccine. TCRdb keeps only in-frame clones here, not all; method: immunoSEQ multiplex PCR. The data hold roughly 250,000 clones, with approximately 95% observed a single time. The source was peripheral blood, collected on day 0 of AZD1222 vaccination. The source is an adult in good health.

V usage is TRBV15 and J usage is TRBJ1-6, with no clear D. The CDR3 runs to 16 residues. The ends were cut back, 0 bases at V and 0 bases at J, with 6 bases in the middle. Germline values: CDR1 LNHNV, CDR2 YYDKDF (reference sequence). Here the CDR3 reads CATSREGSSYNSPLHF. The CDR3 region has the DNA TGTGCCACCAGCAGAGAGGGGAGCTCCTATAATTCACCCCTCCACTTT.

The rearrangement links TRBV12-3 or TRBV12-4 to TRBJ1-2; maybe TRBD1 (5 bases). CDR3 length: 13 amino acids. V was trimmed by 5 bases and J by 5 bases, leaving 12 bases between them. The CDR3 protein is CASSLDSWYGYTF. In DNA, the CDR3 is TGTGCCAGCAGTCTAGACAGTTGGTATGGCTACACCTTC.

The V call is TRBV5-1, the J call TRBJ1-3, with D possibly being TRBD1 (6 bases). Germline CDR1 and CDR2: SGHRS and YFSETQ. CDR3 size: 15 residues. Trimming pared 1 base from V and 3 bases from J, leaving 11 bases between. The CDR3 protein is CASSLSTGRGNTIYF. CDR3 in DNA: TGCGCCAGCAGCTTGTCGACAGGCCGTGGAAACACCATATATTTT.

This chain connects TRBV2 to TRBJ2-5, with D possibly TRBD1 on 5 matching bases. This CDR3 is built from 13 residues. CDR1 is SNHLY and CDR2 is FYNNEI in the germline V gene. The ends were cut back, 3 bases at V and 3 bases at J, with 8 bases in the middle. CDR3 nucleotide sequence: TGTGCCAGCAGTGAGGGGCGGAAAGAGACCCAGTACTTC. Amino acid sequence: CASSEGRKETQYF.

The rearrangement uses TRBV29-1 and TRBJ2-1; TRBD2 matches 7 bases. Trimming cost V 2 bases and J 10 bases; bases outside gene matches: 5. This CDR3 contains 12 residues. The germline CDR1 and CDR2 sequences are SQVTM and ANQGSEA. The CDR3 DNA is TGCAGCGTTGAACCTAGCGGCACCGAGCAGTTCTTC. Its protein is CSVEPSGTEQFF.

The chain joins TRBV3-1 (or the pseudogene TRBV3-2) to TRBJ1-5; 9 bases are shared with TRBD1. This CDR3 has 16 residues. The germline gives CDR1 LGHDT, CDR2 YNNKEL (reference sequence). J was trimmed by 3 bases and V by 1 base; bases with no gene match: 4. CDR3 residues: CASSQGGTGYNQPQHF. As DNA, the CDR3 is TGTGCCAGCAGCCAAGGCGGGACAGGGTACAATCAGCCCCAGCATTTT.

About this clone itself: A junction boundary mismatches the germline segment, possibly from a read error. The CDR3 region is CASSLTEGGQDNF. The CDR3 nucleotides read TGTGCCAGCAGCTTAACTGAGGGTGGTCAGGACAACTTC. V is TRBV7-6 and J is TRBJ2-7; D tentatively fits TRBD1 or TRBD2 (5 bases each). This CDR3 region has 13 residues. Germline V gives CDR1 SGHVS, CDR2 FNYEAQ.

The rearrangement uses TRBV28 and TRBJ1-2; D might be TRBD1 (6 bases). V was shortened by 6 bases and J by 6 bases, with 14 bases between the two germline ends. CDR3 length: 13 residues. Looked up from germline, CDR1 is MDHEN and CDR2 is SYDVKM. In DNA form, the CDR3 reads TGTGCCAGCAGCCTTCCAGGGGCCGATGGCTACACCTTC. Its protein is CASSLPGADGYTF.

This chain uses TRBV2 with TRBJ2-5, with 7 bases that match TRBD2. Germline loops: CDR1 SNHLY, CDR2 FYNNEI. V gave up 11 bases and J gave up 5 bases; unmatched junction bases: 11. The CDR3 totals 13 residues. The DNA for the CDR3 is TGTGCCGGTTCAGGGAGGGATCGTGAGACCCAGTACTTC. Amino acids: CAGSGRDRETQYF.

V gene TRBV25-1 combines with J gene TRBJ1-1; no firm D call. Trimming pared 7 bases from V and 6 bases from J, leaving 15 bases between. Germline loops: CDR1 MGHDK, CDR2 SYGVNS. The CDR3 spans 13 residues. CDR3 amino acids: CASTVGAGAEAFF. CDR3 DNA: TGTGCCAGCACCGTAGGTGCCGGTGCTGAAGCTTTCTTT.

This rearrangement joins TRBV28 to TRBJ1-4; no clear D. Germline lookup yields CDR1 MDHEN and CDR2 SYDVKM. CDR3 length: 11 residues. Trimming pared 11 bases from V and 1 base from J, leaving 5 bases between. The CDR3 here is CAARTNEKLFF. The CDR3 coding sequence is TGTGCCGCCAGAACTAATGAAAAACTGTTTTTT. The variable domain in full, completed from reference TRBV28 and TRBJ1-4, reads DVKVTQSSRYLVKRTGEKVFLECVQDMDHENMFWYRQDPGLGLRLIYFSYDVKMKEKGDIPEGYSVSREKKERFSLILESASTNQTSMYLCAARTNEKLFFGSGTQLSVL.

The gene calls are TRBV5-8 and TRBJ1-2; no clear D gene. Germline-derived CDR1 and CDR2 are SGHTS and YDEGEE. CDR3 size: 14 residues. The ends were cut back, 4 bases at V and 4 bases at J, with 14 bases in the middle. The CDR3 loop reads CASSRGQAFYGYTF. CDR3 DNA sequence: TGTGCCAGCAGCCGAGGCCAGGCCTTCTATGGCTACACCTTC.

The chain links TRBV7-2 to TRBJ2-2; D not certain. V was trimmed by 1 base and J by 7 bases, leaving 10 bases between them. There are 14 residues in the CDR3. Germline CDR1 reads SGHTA; CDR2 reads FQGNSA. The CDR3 DNA is TGTGCCAGCAGCTTAGAATTTTCTAGCGGGGAGCTGTTTTTT. It translates to CASSLEFSSGELFF.

The genes are TRBV7-9 and TRBJ2-5; D is undetermined. The CDR3 loop spans 13 amino acids. Looked up from germline, CDR1 is SEHNR and CDR2 is FQNEAQ (reference sequence). Trimming shortened V by 11 bases and J by 1 base, and 14 bases separated the two germline ends. The CDR3 region has the DNA TGTGCCCTCTCCGGTGGGGTCCAAGAGACCCAGTACTTC. This translates into CALSGGVQETQYF. Together with reference TRBV7-9 and TRBJ2-5, the CDR3 gives the full variable domain: DTGVSQNPRHKITKRGQNVTFRCDPISEHNRLYWYRQTLGQGPEFLTYFQNEAQLEKSRLLSDRFSAERPKGSFSTLEIQRTEQGDSAMYLCALSGGVQETQYFGPGTRLLVL.

As DNA, the CDR3 is TGTGCCAGCAGCACCGGGGAGCTGTTTTTT. Its protein product is CASSTGELFF. The chain carries TRBV7-9 and TRBJ2-2; D unclear. The CDR3 totals 10 residues. The germline V gene encodes CDR1 SEHNR and CDR2 FQNEAQ (reference sequence). Trimming stripped 5 bases from V and 5 bases from J, with 0 bases between.

This clone was seen a few times. J is TRBJ1-5 and V is TRBV23-1, with D possibly matching TRBD1 (5 bases). TRBV23-1 is noted as an ORF with a role that remains uncertain. This CDR3 is 15 amino acids long. V lost 0 bases to trimming and J lost 8 bases, with 14 bases between them. The CDR3 protein is CASSQSAGLRKPQHF. The CDR3 coding sequence is TGCGCCAGCAGTCAATCGGCGGGGCTCAGAAAGCCCCAGCATTTT.

This clone was found once. This chain connects TRBV28 to TRBJ1-1; no reliable D call. The CDR3 is 11 amino acids. Germline V gives CDR1 MDHEN, CDR2 SYDVKM. Trimming removed 5 bases from V and 3 bases from J, with 4 bases in between. The CDR3 bases are TGTGCCAGCAGTGGCCACACTGAAGCTTTCTTT. Its protein product is CASSGHTEAFF.